This T cell receptor beta chain was captured by sequencing in a study of blood T cells in healthy people across ages. The use of a sample-barcoded 5' primer and a J-beta primer mix characterized a second PCR of roughly 6 to 11 cycles. One entry per CDR3 protein results from TCRdb running MiXCR on the 5' RACE reads. The table has some 860,000 distinct CDR3 sequences, roughly three fifths seen once; the top ten hold 25% to 30%. Trimming removed 4 bases from V and 4 bases from J, with 13 bases in between. Germline-derived CDR1 and CDR2 are DFQATT and SNEGSKA (reference sequence). The CDR3 loop spans 13 amino acids.

This sequence was found in a man in his forties in good health. The chain joins TRBV20-1 to TRBJ1-2; no definite D call. Input material: blood. This CDR3 reads CSAIGEVSYGYTF. The CDR3 DNA reads as TGCAGTGCTATTGGCGAGGTTTCCTATGGCTACACCTTC.